What follows are 31 T cell receptor beta chains derived from one specimen sequenced in a study of blood T cells in healthy people across ages. A second PCR, run for about 6 to 11 cycles, used a sample-barcoded 5' primer plus a J-beta primer mix. MiXCR, applied by TCRdb to the 5' RACE reads, yields one record per CDR3 protein. The sample has 550,000 to 600,000 distinct CDR3 sequences; roughly 48% are singletons. Sequenced material: blood. Receptors originate from a man aged 80 or over in good health.

The chain couples TRBV20-1 to TRBJ2-5, with D perhaps matching TRBD2 (5 bases). This CDR3 contains 13 residues. CDR1 DFQATT and CDR2 SNEGSKA come from the germline V gene (reference sequence). The V end was cut by 8 bases, the J end by 2 bases, with 15 bases between. The CDR3: CSPVNRRQETQYF. Here the CDR3 DNA reads TGCAGTCCCGTCAATAGGAGGCAAGAGACCCAGTACTTC.

This clonotype was seen repeatedly, ten times or more. This chain links TRBV7-2 with TRBJ2-4; D possibly corresponds to TRBD2 (5 bases). Germline V gene lookup returns CDR1 SGHTA and CDR2 FQGNSA. The CDR3 covers 14 residues. Trimming took off 5 bases at V and 0 bases at J, with 8 bases between the two ends. The CDR3 bases are TGTGCCAGCAGCCCCGGACTAGCCAAAAACATTCAGTACTTC. It translates to CASSPGLAKNIQYF.

In its sample, this clonotype was seen a few times. This chain joins TRBV7-2 and TRBJ2-2, with 9 bases matching TRBD1. Looked up from germline, CDR1 is SGHTA and CDR2 is FQGNSA. The CDR3 is made up of 16 amino acids. V shed 5 bases and J 3 bases; nucleotides not matched to a gene: 7. In DNA, the CDR3 is TGTGCCAGCAGCCCACGGACAGGGGCATACACCGGGGAGCTGTTTTTT. This gives the protein CASSPRTGAYTGELFF. Using reference TRBV7-2 and TRBJ2-2 for the parts outside the CDR3, the full variable domain is GAGVSQSPSNKVTEKGKDVELRCDPISGHTALYWYRQSLGQGLEFLIYFQGNSAPDKSGLPSDRFSAERTGGSVSTLTIQRTQQEDSAVYLCASSPRTGAYTGELFFGEGSRLTVL.

The chain joins TRBV3-1 to TRBJ2-1; 10 nucleotides line up with TRBD1. The junction had 14 bases not matched to a gene; V was cut back by 6 bases and J by 6 bases. This CDR3 spans 17 amino acids. Germline V gene lookup returns CDR1 LGHDT and CDR2 YNNKEL (reference sequence). Written as DNA, the CDR3 is TGTGCCAGCAGTCAAACAACGTGGGGACAGGGGAGCAATGAGCAGTTCTTC. Translation gives CASSQTTWGQGSNEQFF.

The rearrangement uses TRBV28 and TRBJ1-6, with TRBD1 matching 10 bases. Germline V CDR1 and CDR2: MDHEN, SYDVKM. This CDR3 has 16 residues. V dropped 5 bases and J dropped 10; count of bases not matched to a gene: 11. CDR3 amino acids: CASSPGTGVVRSPLHF. Here the CDR3 DNA reads TGTGCCAGCAGTCCCGGGACAGGGGTCGTAAGGTCACCCCTCCACTTT.

The genes are TRBV10-3 and TRBJ1-1; TRBD1 agrees at 9 bases. CDR1 ENHRY and CDR2 SYGVKD come from the germline V gene. J lost 5 bases, V lost 2 bases, and 6 bases had no gene match. This CDR3 comprises 15 residues. Here the CDR3 reads CAISERTGGETEAFF. CDR3 DNA sequence: TGTGCCATCAGTGAGCGAACAGGGGGCGAGACTGAAGCTTTCTTT.

Note on this clonotype: A read error may produce the germline difference seen at one junction end. The chain carries TRBV7-6 and TRBJ2-3, with no clear D. CDR3 size: 17 residues. The V gene's germline CDR1 is SGHVS and CDR2 FNYEAQ. In DNA, the CDR3 is TGTGCCAACAGCCCCGACGGCTCTTCGGTTAGCACAGATACGCAGTATTTT. Translation: CANSPDGSSVSTDTQYF.

The chain's CDR3 is CASSKLHTGELFF. The CDR3 nucleotides read TGTGCCAGCAGCAAACTCCACACCGGGGAGCTGTTTTTT. V and J are TRBV7-3 and TRBJ2-2; D call uncertain. Germline CDR1 SGHTA, CDR2 FQGTGA. The V end lost 5 bases, the J end lost 3 bases, and 7 bases lay between the germline ends. CDR3 length: 13 residues.

In this sample, this clonotype turned up a few times. J is TRBJ2-3 and V is TRBV15; perhaps TRBD2 as D (5 bases). The CDR3 has 16 amino acids. CDR1 and CDR2 from the germline V gene are LNHNV and YYDKDF (reference sequence). V was pared by 0 bases and J by 2 bases, with 12 bases between. The DNA of the CDR3 is TGTGCCACCAGCAGAGAAGATGAGGGCCCCACAGATACGCAGTATTTT. It codes for CATSREDEGPTDTQYF.

This clonotype has just one count. The DNA of the CDR3 is TGTGCCAGCAGAGGCCCGGGACTAGCGGGACAAAATGAGCAGTTCTTC. It encodes CASRGPGLAGQNEQFF. This chain joins TRBV27 and TRBJ2-1, with 13 bases that match TRBD2. The junction had 9 bases not matched to a gene; V was cut back by 6 bases and J by 7 bases. This CDR3 has 16 amino acids. Germline V gene data show CDR1 as MNHEY and CDR2 as SMNVEV (reference sequence).

This sequence joins TRBV10-3 and TRBJ1-1; perhaps TRBD1 as D (5 bases). The CDR3 consists of 17 residues. The V and J ends lost 11 bases and 0 bases respectively, with 25 bases between them. The germline V gene encodes CDR1 ENHRY and CDR2 SYGVKD. DNA for the CDR3: TGTGCCTCGAACAGGCAGTCGGGGGAGACCGTGAACACTGAAGCTTTCTTT. It encodes CASNRQSGETVNTEAFF.

This clonotype has more than one count but fewer than ten. The rearrangement uses TRBV20-1 and TRBJ2-1; 13 bases line up with TRBD2. This CDR3 contains 15 residues. Germline loops: CDR1 DFQATT, CDR2 SNEGSKA (reference sequence). Trimming removed 4 bases from V and 6 bases from J; junction bases left unmatched: 6. CDR3 sequence reads: CSATQTSGGINEQFF. In DNA, the CDR3 is TGCAGTGCTACGCAGACTAGCGGGGGGATCAATGAGCAGTTCTTC.

In this sample, this clonotype turned up many times. The junction departs from the called germline gene at one end, perhaps through a read error. The chain uses TRBV4-3 and TRBJ2-1; 11 positions agree with TRBD2. Germline values: CDR1 LGHNA, CDR2 YSLEER. This CDR3 spans 15 amino acids. CDR3 DNA sequence: TGTGCCAGCAGCCAAGAACTAGCGGGGGCCAATGAGCAGTTCTTC. Residues: CASSQELAGANEQFF.

This chain links TRBV9 with TRBJ2-1; no clear D. The CDR3 covers 13 residues. CDR1 and CDR2 from the germline V gene are SGDLS and YYNGEE. V dropped 0 bases and J dropped 8 bases, with 9 bases sitting between them. CDR3 sequence (DNA): TGTGCCAGCAGCGTAGAGATAGGGTATGAGCAGTTCTTC. This codes for CASSVEIGYEQFF.

This clonotype occurred a few times. CDR3 bases: TGCAGTGCGGAGGGGTTTCGGGAAAAACTGTTTTTT. It yields the protein CSAEGFREKLFF. The chain links TRBV20-1 to TRBJ1-4, with D perhaps TRBD1 (5 bases). V lost 6 bases, J lost 8 bases, and 13 bases lay in between. CDR3 length: 12 amino acids. Germline lookup yields CDR1 DFQATT and CDR2 SNEGSKA (reference sequence).

This clonotype was seen a few times. The chain has TRBV6-5 and TRBJ2-2, with D possibly being TRBD2 (5 bases). The CDR3 spans 14 residues. V lost 7 bases and J 5 bases, leaving 14 bases between the germline ends. Germline loops: CDR1 MNHEY, CDR2 SVGAGI. CDR3 bases: TGTGCCAGCATCACGAACAGCGGAACCGGGGAGCTGTTTTTT. Translated: CASITNSGTGELFF.

The chain employs TRBV6-6 and TRBJ2-1; 7 bases agree with TRBD2. The end of the DNA aligns better with TRBJ2-7, so the J call may be wrong. This CDR3 region has 15 residues. Germline CDR1 and CDR2: MNHNY and SVGAGI (reference sequence). The CDR3 loop is CASRTSGASYNEQYF. The CDR3, as DNA: TGTGCCAGCAGAACGAGCGGGGCGTCCTACAATGAGCAGTACTTC.

There are a few counts of this clonotype. The rearrangement links TRBV20-1 to TRBJ2-3, with D possibly TRBD2 on 7 matching bases. The CDR3 totals 12 residues. The V end was cut by 5 bases, the J end by 7 bases, with 13 bases between. CDR1 is DFQATT, CDR2 SNEGSKA, per germline (reference sequence). CDR3 nucleotides: TGCAGTGCTGTCGGGGGGCGCAATACGCAGTATTTT. Translation gives CSAVGGRNTQYF.

This clonotype occurred a few times. The rearrangement joins TRBV20-1 to TRBJ2-7; D tentatively fits TRBD1 or TRBD2 (7 bases each). This CDR3 spans 15 amino acids. The germline V gene encodes CDR1 DFQATT and CDR2 SNEGSKA (reference sequence). V was cut by 3 bases and J by 2 bases, with 17 bases left in between. CDR3 amino acids: CSARIFRGGTYEQYF. In nucleotides, the CDR3 is TGCAGTGCTAGGATCTTCAGGGGGGGGACCTACGAGCAGTACTTC.

This chain links TRBV20-1 with TRBJ2-7; D is unresolved. The germline V gene encodes CDR1 DFQATT and CDR2 SNEGSKA (reference sequence). The CDR3 totals 13 residues. Trimming cost V 3 bases and J 2 bases, with 11 bases left between them. The CDR3 bases are TGCAGTGCTAGTGGGCCAGATCCCTACGAGCAGTACTTC. This sequence encodes CSASGPDPYEQYF.

This clonotype was found a few times. The chain uses TRBV7-2 and TRBJ1-2; no clear D gene. Trimming pared 5 bases from V and 5 bases from J, leaving 15 bases between. The CDR3 contains 14 residues. CDR1 and CDR2 from the germline V gene are SGHTA and FQGNSA. This CDR3 is CASSPGGHEYGYTF. As DNA, the CDR3 is TGTGCCAGCAGCCCCGGCGGCCATGAGTATGGCTACACCTTC.

This clonotype came up many times. This rearrangement joins TRBV6-5 to TRBJ1-2; D uncertain. This CDR3 contains 13 residues. V lost 2 bases and J lost 7, with 11 bases in between. Germline CDR1 is MNHEY and CDR2 is SVGAGI. The CDR3 loop is CASSYELGGGYTF. The DNA for the CDR3 is TGTGCCAGCAGTTACGAGCTCGGCGGTGGCTACACCTTC.

In this sample, this clonotype turned up a few times. The chain uses TRBV7-2 and TRBJ1-5; D is ambiguous. CDR1 SGHTA and CDR2 FQGNSA come from the germline V gene. The CDR3 is 15 residues long. The V end was cut by 5 bases, the J end by 6 bases, with 17 bases between. CDR3 DNA sequence: TGTGCCAGCAGCCCCCTGGGTGTGGGGTCTCAGCCCCAGCATTTT. It is translated as CASSPLGVGSQPQHF.

This clonotype has just one count. The rearrangement joins TRBV7-2 to TRBJ2-7; D possibly matches TRBD1 or TRBD2 (5 bases each). The germline V gene has CDR1 SGHTA and CDR2 FQGNSA. The CDR3 totals 14 residues. V lost 2 bases, J lost 4 bases, and 12 bases lay in between. CDR3 sequence reads: CASSLTGTVYEQYF. DNA for the CDR3: TGTGCCAGCAGCTTAACCGGGACGGTTTACGAGCAGTACTTC.

This clonotype appeared once. The rearrangement uses TRBV27 and TRBJ2-3; 10 bases fit TRBD2. V shed 5 bases, J shed 5 bases, and the junction held 19 bases outside the gene matches. CDR1 and CDR2 (germline): MNHEY, SMNVEV (reference sequence). The CDR3 loop spans 19 amino acids. CDR3 sequence: CASSPSGRAARGKGDTQYF. The CDR3 DNA is TGTGCCAGCAGTCCGAGCGGGAGGGCCGCCAGGGGGAAGGGAGATACGCAGTATTTT.

A remark on this clonotype: Because it lacks the conserved phenylalanine or tryptophan at the end, this CDR3 is likely a read error. The chain recombines TRBV20-1 with TRBJ2-5, with D perhaps matching TRBD1 (6 bases). The CDR3 length is 13 residues. CDR1 is DFQATT, CDR2 SNEGSKA, per germline (reference sequence). The ends were cut back, 6 bases at V and 2 bases at J, with 13 bases in the middle. The CDR3 here is CSADRDTQETQYL. Written as DNA, the CDR3 is TGCAGTGCGGACCGGGACACGCAAGAGACCCAGTACTTA.

There are a few counts of this clonotype. DNA for the CDR3: TGTGCCAGCAACGGACAGGACCCCCTCGGCTACAATGAGCAGTTCTTC. Translating it yields CASNGQDPLGYNEQFF. V is TRBV6-2 or TRBV6-3 and J is TRBJ2-1; the match to TRBD1 covers 7 bases. The CDR3 is made up of 16 amino acids. Germline V gene data show CDR1 as MNHEY and CDR2 as SVGEGT. V dropped 7 bases and J dropped 3; count of bases not matched to a gene: 12.

The chain joins TRBV12-3 or TRBV12-4 to TRBJ1-6; D call uncertain. V was shortened by 6 bases and J by 5 bases, with 11 bases between the two germline ends. The CDR3 sequence is 14 residues long. Here the CDR3 reads CASSQPRDNSPLHF. In nucleotides, the CDR3 is TGTGCCAGCAGCCAGCCCCGGGATAATTCACCCCTCCACTTT.

A word on this clonotype: A much larger clonotype is one base distant, so this may be a read error. J is TRBJ2-1 and V is TRBV5-1, with D perhaps TRBD1 (5 bases). CDR1 and CDR2 from the germline V gene are SGHRS and YFSETQ. The CDR3 is 15 residues long. V shed 4 bases and J shed 14 bases, with 25 bases lying between them. In DNA, the CDR3 is TGCGCCAGCAGCCCCGAGAGCAGGGCGCACTCCCAGAAGTTCTTC. It specifies CASSPESRAHSQKFF.

This rearrangement joins TRBV5-1 to TRBJ1-2; D perhaps matches TRBD1 (5 bases). The V and J ends lost 0 bases and 6 bases respectively, with 18 bases between them. This CDR3 spans 16 amino acids. Germline V gene data show CDR1 as SGHRS and CDR2 as YFSETQ. CDR3 nucleotide sequence: TGCGCCAGCAGCTTGGAGGGTCGCGGGGGTGGCAATGGCTACACCTTC. Translated: CASSLEGRGGGNGYTF.

This clonotype has more than one count but fewer than ten. This chain uses TRBV11-2 with TRBJ2-2; 8 positions agree with TRBD2. J was trimmed by 2 bases and V by 11 bases; bases with no gene match: 7. The germline V gene has CDR1 SGHAT and CDR2 FQNNGV. CDR3 length: 14 amino acids. DNA of the CDR3: TGTGCCCCGTCGGGGGGGCCAAACACCGGGGAGCTGTTTTTT. Amino acid sequence: CAPSGGPNTGELFF.